The clone carrying this T cell receptor beta chain was recorded once. Trimming stripped 4 bases from V and 4 bases from J, with 10 bases between. The CDR3 is 14 amino acids. Germline V gene data show CDR1 as MGHDK and CDR2 as SYGVNS. The data belong to a study of CD8 T cells in Susac syndrome. Reverse transcription of about 0.5 to 1 ug RNA was carried out with random hexamers. TCRdb analysed the immunoSEQ multiplex PCR reads with MiXCR anew, one entry per CDR3 protein. Here the sample spans roughly 150,000 distinct CDR3 sequences, more than 90% being singletons. The rearrangement links TRBV25-1 to TRBJ2-2; TRBD1 might be the D (5 bases). The clonotype comes from a human donor with Susac syndrome. The source material was CD4+ T cells from PBMCs. The CDR3 DNA reads TGTGCCAGCAGTGCCCGTACAGGCACCGGGGAGCTGTTTTTT. It is translated as CASSARTGTGELFF.